What follows are 29 T cell receptor beta chains derived from one specimen sequenced in a study of T-cell reconstitution after alpha-beta-depleted transplantation in children. During its preparation, the TCRbeta library received unique molecular identifiers. Each CDR3 protein is one row after TCRdb ran MiXCR on the PCR reads. The table records approximately 500,000 distinct CDR3 sequences, over 20% of them present only once. The sample consisted of PBMCs, taken before TCRalphabeta/CD19-depleted stem cell transplant. The receptors here all came from a boy in the first two years of life with Wiskott-Aldrich syndrome, due to receive a stem cell transplant.

This clonotype occurred a few times. This chain uses TRBV19 with TRBJ2-1, with 8 bases matching TRBD1. V lost 6 bases and J lost 3; bases outside the gene matches: 4. CDR3 size: 14 residues. Germline CDR1 and CDR2: LNHDA and SQIVND (reference sequence). The chain's CDR3 is CASRRDRLYNEQFF. The CDR3 DNA reads as TGTGCCAGTAGGCGGGACAGGCTCTACAATGAGCAGTTCTTC.

This clonotype appeared a few times. The chain uses TRBV20-1 and TRBJ2-4; D not resolved. This CDR3 spans 11 amino acids. V dropped 5 bases and J dropped 9 bases, with 11 bases sitting between them. Germline CDR1 reads DFQATT; CDR2 reads SNEGSKA (reference sequence). This CDR3 reads CSAPSGTIQYF. The CDR3 bases are TGCAGTGCTCCTTCAGGTACCATTCAGTACTTC.

This chain uses TRBV7-2 with TRBJ2-1; the D call may be TRBD1 or TRBD2 (5 bases each). This CDR3 is built from 13 residues. Germline CDR1 and CDR2: SGHTA and FQGNSA. V was cut by 5 bases and J by 6 bases, with 11 bases left in between. CDR3: CASSQKGTNEQFF. CDR3 in DNA: TGTGCCAGCAGCCAGAAGGGGACCAATGAGCAGTTCTTC.

The rearrangement links TRBV10-3 to TRBJ2-5, with 11 bases lining up with TRBD2. V trimming: 3 bases; J trimming: 5 bases; junction bases outside the gene matches: 14. The CDR3 runs to 18 residues. Germline CDR1 ENHRY, CDR2 SYGVKD. For the CDR3, the DNA is TGTGCCATCAGTGAAAAGCGACTAGCGGGATTGGATTTGGAGACCCAGTACTTC. Its protein is CAISEKRLAGLDLETQYF.

This clonotype was picked up a small number of times. The V and J genes are TRBV2 and TRBJ2-3; 11 bases agree with TRBD2. V lost 5 bases, J lost 2 bases, and 6 bases stayed unmatched. The CDR3 covers 16 residues. Germline V gives CDR1 SNHLY, CDR2 FYNNEI. The CDR3 loop reads CASSPRTSGYTDTQYF. Here the CDR3 DNA reads TGTGCCAGCAGTCCTAGGACTAGCGGGTACACAGATACGCAGTATTTT.

The sample holds a few counts of this clonotype. The genes are TRBV2 and TRBJ1-2; no clear D gene. Germline CDR1 SNHLY, CDR2 FYNNEI. The CDR3 sequence is 10 residues long. The V end was cut by 2 bases, the J end by 9 bases, with 4 bases between. The CDR3 loop reads CASSETSYTF. CDR3 coding DNA: TGTGCCAGCAGTGAAACCAGCTACACCTTC.

This clonotype was seen a few times. The chain uses TRBV5-1 and TRBJ2-2; D call uncertain. Trimming shortened V by 4 bases and J by 7 bases, and 11 bases separated the two germline ends. The CDR3 runs 13 residues. Germline-derived CDR1 and CDR2 are SGHRS and YFSETQ. The CDR3 reads CASSPFSDGELFF. The CDR3 DNA follows: TGCGCCAGCAGCCCTTTCTCAGACGGGGAGCTGTTTTTT.

CDR3 bases: TGCAGTGCTGGGGGGGTTCAGCCCCAGCATTTT. Translated: CSAGGVQPQHF. The chain links TRBV20-1 to TRBJ1-5; D perhaps matches TRBD1 (5 bases). Germline lookup yields CDR1 DFQATT and CDR2 SNEGSKA (reference sequence). The V end lost 5 bases, the J end lost 6 bases, and 8 bases lay between the germline ends. This CDR3 is built from 11 residues.

This clonotype has more than one count but fewer than ten. The V gene is TRBV5-1, the J gene TRBJ2-1, with 8 bases that match TRBD2. Germline lookup yields CDR1 SGHRS and CDR2 YFSETQ. After removal of 6 bases from V and 4 bases from J, the junction contained 6 bases not matched to a gene. The CDR3 is 14 amino acids. CDR3 DNA: TGCGCCAGCATGAGACTAGCGCATTACAATGAGCAGTTCTTC. Translating it yields CASMRLAHYNEQFF.

This chain connects TRBV5-6 to TRBJ2-1; 9 bases map to TRBD2. Trimming took 4 bases from V and 7 from J; bases not matched to a gene: 9. The germline gives CDR1 SGHDT, CDR2 YYEEEE. The length of the CDR3 is 15 residues. The CDR3 nucleotides are TGTGCCAGCAGCGCGGGACTAGCTAAAGTGAATGAGCAGTTCTTC. Its protein is CASSAGLAKVNEQFF.

A few counts support this clonotype. The V and J genes are TRBV25-1 and TRBJ2-2, with a tentative D call TRBD1 (5 bases). The germline CDR1 and CDR2 sequences are MGHDK and SYGVNS. The CDR3 contains 11 residues. Trimming removed 9 bases at V and 6 bases at J, with 8 bases between. This CDR3 is CASGASGELFF. The CDR3 nucleotides are TGTGCCAGTGGGGCATCCGGGGAGCTGTTTTTT.

This clonotype was counted only a few times. The chain combines TRBV10-3 with TRBJ1-5; no definite D call. Germline V gene lookup returns CDR1 ENHRY and CDR2 SYGVKD. V shed 6 bases and J shed 5 bases, with 11 bases lying between them. CDR3 length: 13 residues. CDR3 in DNA: TGTGCCATCAGGCTGGACGGGGATCAGCCCCAGCATTTT. Translation gives CAIRLDGDQPQHF.

The V and J genes are TRBV28 and TRBJ2-3; TRBD1 matches 9 bases. Germline V gene lookup returns CDR1 MDHEN and CDR2 SYDVKM. The CDR3 consists of 14 residues. Unmatched junction bases numbered 5, after V lost 7 bases and J lost 3 bases. This chain's CDR3 is CASTGTGTTDTQYF. The CDR3 coding sequence is TGTGCCAGCACCGGGACAGGGACAACAGATACGCAGTATTTT.

There are a few counts of this clonotype. The gene calls are TRBV20-1 and TRBJ1-3; maybe TRBD1 (5 bases). Germline V gene sequence: CDR1 DFQATT, CDR2 SNEGSKA (reference sequence). V was pared by 5 bases and J by 2 bases, with 16 bases between. This CDR3 contains 15 residues. The CDR3 spells CSALKTGPAGNTIYF. As DNA, the CDR3 is TGCAGTGCTCTAAAAACAGGTCCGGCTGGAAACACCATATATTTT.

This clonotype was recorded a few times. The chain joins TRBV12-3 or TRBV12-4 to TRBJ2-1; the D gene is possibly TRBD2 (6 bases). The CDR3 totals 16 residues. Deletions cut 1 base from V and 6 bases from J, with 16 bases between. CDR3 sequence: CASSLEGAGRLNEQFF. CDR3 nucleotides: TGTGCCAGCAGTTTAGAAGGGGCAGGGAGGCTCAATGAGCAGTTCTTC.

This clonotype was seen more than once but under ten times. The J gene is TRBJ2-1, the V gene TRBV5-5, with D uncertain. CDR3 length: 14 amino acids. Trimming removed 4 bases at V and 5 bases at J, with 13 bases between. Germline CDR1 SGHKS, CDR2 YYEKEE (reference sequence). The DNA for the CDR3 is TGTGCCAGCAGCCTAAGATCGCAGGACAATGAGCAGTTCTTC. It specifies CASSLRSQDNEQFF.

This clonotype was observed once. J is TRBJ2-1 and V is TRBV7-2; tentatively, D is TRBD2 (5 bases). This CDR3 spans 17 amino acids. V was trimmed by 6 bases and J by 5 bases, leaving 23 bases between them. CDR1 is SGHTA, CDR2 FQGNSA, per germline. The CDR3 sequence is CASRPQSLWAGHNEQFF. Written as DNA, the CDR3 is TGTGCCAGCAGGCCACAATCACTCTGGGCGGGCCACAATGAGCAGTTCTTC.

This clonotype was seen more than once but under ten times. V and J are TRBV2 and TRBJ2-7; D may correspond to TRBD1 or TRBD2 (5 bases each). The CDR3 is made up of 14 amino acids. Germline V gives CDR1 SNHLY, CDR2 FYNNEI. Trimming shortened V by 5 bases and J by 5 bases, and 16 bases separated the two germline ends. CDR3 loop: CASSPYLRDDEQYF. In DNA form, the CDR3 reads TGTGCCAGCAGTCCCTATCTAAGGGACGACGAGCAGTACTTC.

The gene calls are TRBV28 and TRBJ2-7, with 8 bases that match TRBD1. V shed 6 bases, J shed 6 bases, and the junction held 13 bases outside the gene matches. The CDR3 is made up of 15 amino acids. CDR1 and CDR2 (germline): MDHEN, SYDVKM. CDR3 residues: CASRRTGTGGGEQYF. As DNA, the CDR3 is TGTGCCAGCAGGAGAACCGGGACAGGAGGAGGCGAGCAGTACTTC.

This clonotype came up a few times. The rearrangement links TRBV10-3 to TRBJ2-5; a possible D gene is TRBD1 (5 bases). V was shortened by 2 bases and J by 2 bases, with 9 bases between the two germline ends. The CDR3 totals 14 residues. CDR1 is ENHRY, CDR2 SYGVKD, per germline. The CDR3 DNA reads TGTGCCATCAGTGAGGGGGCGGCTCAAGAGACCCAGTACTTC. It specifies CAISEGAAQETQYF.

The chain joins TRBV7-9 to TRBJ2-1; 7 bases line up with TRBD1. The CDR3 contains 14 residues. Losses at the gene ends were 5 bases for V and 5 bases for J; bases not matched to a gene: 6. Germline V gene sequence: CDR1 SEHNR, CDR2 FQNEAQ (reference sequence). DNA of the CDR3: TGTGCCAGCAGCGCACAGGGGAGTCACAATGAGCAGTTCTTC. Amino acids: CASSAQGSHNEQFF. The full variable domain, in which reference TRBV7-9 and TRBJ2-1 provide the parts outside the CDR3, is DTGVSQNPRHKITKRGQNVTFRCDPISEHNRLYWYRQTLGQGPEFLTYFQNEAQLEKSRLLSDRFSAERPKGSFSTLEIQRTEQGDSAMYLCASSAQGSHNEQFFGPGTRLTVL.

This chain uses TRBV6-1 with TRBJ1-3; no reliable D call. Germline-derived CDR1 and CDR2 are MNHNS and SASEGT. The CDR3 covers 15 residues. The V and J ends lost 7 bases and 3 bases respectively, with 16 bases between them. The CDR3 loop is CASTLGPGHGNTIYF. As DNA, the CDR3 is TGTGCCAGCACTCTAGGGCCCGGGCATGGAAACACCATATATTTT.

This clonotype was picked up many times. The chain joins TRBV5-1 to TRBJ2-2, with D unresolved. V dropped 2 bases and J dropped 5 bases, with 13 bases sitting between them. CDR3 size: 15 residues. The V gene's germline CDR1 is SGHRS and CDR2 YFSETQ. CDR3 in amino acids: CASSFGSFVTGELFF. In DNA form, the CDR3 reads TGCGCCAGCAGCTTTGGTTCTTTCGTAACCGGGGAGCTGTTTTTT.

The chain uses TRBV7-2 and TRBJ1-2, with a tentative D call TRBD1 (5 bases). Germline V gene data show CDR1 as SGHTA and CDR2 as FQGNSA. This CDR3 has 14 amino acids. The ends were cut back, 1 base at V and 3 bases at J, with 9 bases in the middle. The CDR3 is CASSLVQGDYGYTF. CDR3 coding DNA: TGTGCCAGCAGCTTAGTGCAGGGAGACTATGGCTACACCTTC. The full variable domain, its missing parts supplied by reference TRBV7-2 and TRBJ1-2, is GAGVSQSPSNKVTEKGKDVELRCDPISGHTALYWYRQSLGQGLEFLIYFQGNSAPDKSGLPSDRFSAERTGGSVSTLTIQRTQQEDSAVYLCASSLVQGDYGYTFGSGTRLTVV.

V usage is TRBV5-1 and J usage is TRBJ2-2; D ambiguous. CDR1 and CDR2 from the germline V gene are SGHRS and YFSETQ. The CDR3 consists of 16 residues. Trimming took off 3 bases at V and 7 bases at J, with 19 bases between the two ends. CDR3 residues: CASSSLTDGSSGELFF. The CDR3 DNA reads TGCGCCAGCAGCTCCTTAACGGACGGGTCCAGCGGGGAGCTGTTTTTT.

The V call is TRBV6-1, the J call TRBJ2-5; 8 bases are a match to TRBD1. Germline values: CDR1 MNHNS, CDR2 SASEGT. The CDR3 runs 14 residues. The junction had 6 bases not matched to a gene; V was cut back by 4 bases and J by 5 bases. The CDR3 bases are TGTGCCAGCAGTGTCACGACAGGGGACGAGACCCAGTACTTC. It is translated as CASSVTTGDETQYF.

This rearrangement joins TRBV7-2 to TRBJ2-5; TRBD2 aligns across 15 bases. The CDR3 contains 16 residues. Trimming took 3 bases from V and 4 from J; bases not matched to a gene: 3. Germline-derived CDR1 and CDR2 are SGHTA and FQGNSA. CDR3 coding DNA: TGTGCCAGCAGCTTGGCGGGACTAGCGGGAGGAGAGACCCAGTACTTC. Its translation: CASSLAGLAGGETQYF.

This sequence joins TRBV5-1 and TRBJ2-2; D might be TRBD2 (5 bases). The ends were cut back, 5 bases at V and 7 bases at J, with 12 bases in the middle. Germline assignment: CDR1 SGHRS and CDR2 YFSETQ. The CDR3 has 13 residues. The CDR3 loop is CASRIRGNGELFF. For the CDR3, the DNA is TGCGCCAGCAGGATCCGGGGAAACGGGGAGCTGTTTTTT.

This chain uses TRBV24-1 with TRBJ2-1; 8 bases match TRBD2. After removal of 4 bases from V and 3 bases from J, the junction contained 4 bases not matched to a gene. The CDR3 has 15 amino acids. CDR1 KGHDR and CDR2 SFDVKD come from the germline V gene. The CDR3 loop is CATSEVAGSYNEQFF. CDR3 nucleotide sequence: TGTGCCACCAGTGAGGTAGCGGGAAGCTACAATGAGCAGTTCTTC.